These T cell receptor beta chains were read from a single sample in a study of T cells after posttransplantation cyclophosphamide. Using immunoSEQ multiplex PCR, the repertoire was profiled, and TCRdb retains in-frame clones only, with some absent. The profile covers roughly 6,800 clones, with roughly nine tenths appearing a single time and 10% to 15% taken by the ten largest. The sample consisted of PBMCs, taken approximately 1,300 days after allogeneic stem cell transplant with posttransplant cyclophosphamide. The receptors stem from a female patient in her fifties or sixties who received an allogeneic stem cell transplant from a related donor, was CMV-positive, and had no GVHD. Certain T cells may be donor cells from the graft. CDR3s include the opening cysteine and the closing phenylalanine or tryptophan. A D gene is named only where the DNA matches it firmly. Size values are once, few and many counts, or a class for expanded clones, and some rows have none.

TRBJ1-1	TRBD1	TRBV6-5	-	TGTGCCAGCAGTGGCCAGGGACAGTATCACACTGAAGCTTTCTTT	CASSGQGQYHTEAFF
TRBJ2-3	TRBD2	TRBV29-1	-	TGCAGCGCCCGAATGGGACTAGCGTACCCAGATACGCAGTATTTT	CSARMGLAYPDTQYF
TRBJ2-3	TRBD2	TRBV11-2	-	TGTGCCAGCAGCTTAGCCCTAGCGGGAGGACCAGATACGCAGTATTTT	CASSLALAGGPDTQYF
TRBJ1-5	TRBD1	TRBV18	-	TGTGCCAGCTCACCGGGGACAGGCTGGAGCAATCAGCCCCAGCATTTT	CASSPGTGWSNQPQHF
TRBJ2-2	TRBD2	TRBV18	-	TGTGCCAGCTCACCTCGGCTAGCGGGGCCCGGGGAGCTGTTTTTT	CASSPRLAGPGELFF
TRBJ2-4	-	TRBV19	-	TGTGCCAGTAGTACCGGACAACTTGGGTACATTCAGTACTTC	CASSTGQLGYIQYF
TRBJ1-1	TRBD1	TRBV9	-	TGTGCCAGCAGCGTAGTGTCACAGGGGGGGGTAGCTTTCTTT	CASSVVSQGGVAFF
TRBJ1-4	-	TRBV7-9	-	TGTGCCAGCAGCCCCGGCCGGGTAAATAATGAAAAACTGTTTTTT	CASSPGRVNNEKLFF
TRBJ2-6	-	TRBV18	-	TGTGCCAGCTCTTTTACGGGGGAGTCTGGGGCCAACGTCCTGACTTTC	CASSFTGESGANVLTF
TRBJ2-6	-	TRBV19	few	TGTGCCAGTAGTATCGGCTCTGGGGCCAACGTCCTGACTTTC	CASSIGSGANVLTF